This TCR beta chain is from a study of blood T cells in healthy people across ages. The overall study: In model experiments, template switching was able to capture about one barcoded beta molecule for every two T cells that were present.

The CDR3 length is 14 residues. The ends were cut back, 9 bases at V and 5 bases at J, with 19 bases in the middle. CDR1 and CDR2 from the germline V gene are LNHDA and SQIVND (reference sequence). Using a J-beta primer mix together with a sample-barcoded 5' primer, a second PCR was run for about 6 to 11 cycles. TCRdb independently ran MiXCR on the 5' RACE reads; one entry per CDR3 protein. The data hold 1.5 million to 2 million distinct CDR3 sequences, with roughly 52% observed a single time. Donors ranged from about 6 to 90 years old and were healthy Caucasians in Russia. The TCR comes from a woman between 35 and 50 years old in good health. The chain has TRBV19 and TRBJ1-2; possible D gene TRBD1, 5 bases. The sample consisted of blood. CDR3 in amino acids: CASLGTQVGYGYTF. As DNA, the CDR3 is TGTGCCAGCCTCGGGACCCAGGTGGGATATGGCTACACCTTC.